The 22 T cell receptor beta chains reported below all come from one sample, sequenced in a study of regulatory dendritic cells for organ transplantation. No antigen has been assigned to these receptors. Sorted subsets were CFSE-labeled and cultured approximately 5 days with allogeneic dendritic cells. Sequenced by immunoSEQ multiplex PCR; TCRdb stores in-frame clones only, minus some. This sample has approximately 22,000 clones; approximately 83% occur once, and the top ten carry about 0.7%. Sequencing was done on a sample of naive CD4+ T cells from blood cultured with regulatory dendritic cells. Subset in this sample: CD45RA+ naive T cells. The receptors here all came from a human donor in good health.

This clone occurred a few times. The V gene is TRBV4-2, the J gene TRBJ1-5; TRBD1 matches at 8 bases. The J segment lost 6 bases and the V segment lost 4 bases, leaving 8 bases of the junction unmatched. CDR3 length: 15 amino acids. The germline CDR1 and CDR2 sequences are LGHNA and YNFKEQ. CDR3 residues: CASSPGQGLGQPQHF. The CDR3 nucleotides read TGTGCCAGCAGCCCCGGACAGGGACTGGGTCAGCCCCAGCATTTT.

V usage is TRBV28 and J usage is TRBJ2-1; D is ambiguous. The CDR3 extends over 14 amino acids. The germline V gene encodes CDR1 MDHEN and CDR2 SYDVKM. Trimming shortened V by 3 bases and J by 7 bases, and 13 bases separated the two germline ends. The CDR3 reads CASSFSWMRNEQFF. CDR3 DNA: TGTGCCAGCAGTTTTTCCTGGATGCGGAATGAGCAGTTCTTC.

The chain joins TRBV11-2 to TRBJ2-7, with 11 bases lining up with TRBD2. The CDR3 loop spans 16 amino acids. V was clipped by 5 bases and J by 2 bases; unmatched bases: 8. Looked up from germline, CDR1 is SGHAT and CDR2 is FQNNGV. Written as DNA, the CDR3 is TGTGCCAGCAGCGGCCGACTAGCGGGGTTTGCCTACGAGCAGTACTTC. It is translated as CASSGRLAGFAYEQYF.

This chain connects TRBV6-5 to TRBJ2-7; D tentatively fits TRBD1 or TRBD2 (5 bases each). The V end lost 5 bases, the J end lost 3 bases, and 14 bases lay between the germline ends. Germline V gene sequence: CDR1 MNHEY, CDR2 SVGAGI. The CDR3 loop spans 14 amino acids. CDR3 sequence: CASSEGPAIYEQYF. The DNA for the CDR3 is TGTGCCAGCAGTGAGGGGCCTGCCATCTACGAGCAGTACTTC.

This rearrangement joins TRBV7-6 to TRBJ1-4; no definite D call. CDR1 is SGHVS, CDR2 FNYEAQ, per germline. The ends were cut back, 4 bases at V and 4 bases at J, with 13 bases in the middle. The CDR3 consists of 15 residues. CDR3 sequence: CASSSGGIRNEKLFF. In nucleotides, the CDR3 is TGTGCCAGCAGCTCGGGAGGCATACGTAATGAAAAACTGTTTTTT.

This chain uses TRBV19 with TRBJ1-1, with D possibly TRBD1 on 5 matching bases. Trimming removed 6 bases from V and 1 base from J, with 15 bases in between. The CDR3 spans 15 residues. Per germline, CDR1 LNHDA and CDR2 SQIVND (reference sequence). The CDR3, as DNA: TGTGCCAGTAGGGGACCGGGCCTCCCGAACACTGAAGCTTTCTTT. Translating it yields CASRGPGLPNTEAFF.

The chain couples TRBV28 to TRBJ2-7; no clear D gene. The CDR3 runs to 17 residues. V lost 8 bases, J lost 4 bases, and 27 bases lay in between. From germline, CDR1 is MDHEN and CDR2 SYDVKM. The chain's CDR3 is CASGQSRTGRVGYEQYF. CDR3 coding DNA: TGTGCCAGCGGGCAGAGTCGGACGGGCCGCGTGGGATACGAGCAGTACTTC.

This clone was observed a single time. The V and J genes are TRBV5-6 and TRBJ1-5, with D hard to call. The germline V and J ends were trimmed by 0 bases and 6 bases, with 10 bases remaining between them. The CDR3 has 14 amino acids. Germline V gene data show CDR1 as SGHDT and CDR2 as YYEEEE. This chain's CDR3 is CASSLASLPQPQHF. The DNA of the CDR3 is TGTGCCAGCAGCTTGGCAAGCCTTCCTCAGCCCCAGCATTTT.

This chain links TRBV11-2 with TRBJ2-3; D is uncertain. Germline V gene lookup returns CDR1 SGHAT and CDR2 FQNNGV. V lost 6 bases, J lost 4 bases, and 11 bases lay in between. The CDR3 is made up of 13 amino acids. CDR3 in DNA: TGTGCCAGCAGTTCCCAATTGGCAGATACGCAGTATTTT. Encoded protein: CASSSQLADTQYF.

The rearrangement links TRBV28 to TRBJ1-2, with 8 nucleotides matching TRBD1. Germline V gene sequence: CDR1 MDHEN, CDR2 SYDVKM. V was pared by 5 bases and J by 6 bases, with 5 bases of the junction left unmatched. This CDR3 has 13 amino acids. The CDR3 sequence is CASSDRGPNGYTF. CDR3 coding DNA: TGTGCCAGCAGTGACAGGGGACCTAATGGCTACACCTTC.

The chain is built from TRBV29-1 and TRBJ2-7, with D unclear. This CDR3 is 12 amino acids long. V was shortened by 5 bases and J by 3 bases, with 11 bases between the two germline ends. Germline loops: CDR1 SQVTM, CDR2 ANQGSEA. CDR3 in DNA: TGCAGCGTTCTCGGAGTATACTACGAGCAGTACTTC. Protein sequence: CSVLGVYYEQYF.

This chain links TRBV9 with TRBJ2-6, with a tentative D call TRBD2 (6 bases). This CDR3 comprises 17 residues. The ends were cut back, 2 bases at V and 4 bases at J, with 16 bases in the middle. Germline lookup yields CDR1 SGDLS and CDR2 YYNGEE. The CDR3 coding sequence is TGTGCCAGCAGCGTGGAGGGTTTTGGTGTAGGGGCCAACGTCCTGACTTTC. It encodes CASSVEGFGVGANVLTF.

The J gene is TRBJ2-2, the V gene TRBV18; D is unresolved. The CDR3 is made up of 14 amino acids. The V gene lost 0 bases and the J gene lost 6 bases, with 8 bases spanning the gap. Per the germline V gene, CDR1 is KGHSH and CDR2 is LQKENI. CDR3 bases: TGTGCCAGCTCACCACCAAGCGAGCCCGGGGAGCTGTTTTTT. This gives the protein CASSPPSEPGELFF.

The J gene is TRBJ2-2, the V gene TRBV7-3, with 8 bases identical to TRBD2. V lost 6 bases, J lost 4 bases, and 13 bases stayed unmatched. The CDR3 totals 17 residues. The germline V gene encodes CDR1 SGHTA and CDR2 FQGTGA. Written as DNA, the CDR3 is TGTGCCAGCAGTCCCCAACCGGGGGGGCAAGTCACCGGGGAGCTGTTTTTT. It translates to CASSPQPGGQVTGELFF.

As DNA, the CDR3 is TGTGCCAGCAGCTTATATCAGGATACAGATACGCAGTATTTT. Its translation is CASSLYQDTDTQYF. This chain connects TRBV7-2 to TRBJ2-3, with D unclear. V shed 2 bases and J shed 3 bases, with 9 bases lying between them. Germline loops: CDR1 SGHTA, CDR2 FQGNSA. The CDR3 extends over 14 amino acids.

This clone showed up just a few times. This sequence joins TRBV11-2 and TRBJ2-1; TRBD1 agrees at 9 bases. With 10 bases clipped from V and 4 bases from J, the junction kept 5 bases outside the gene matches. This CDR3 is built from 13 residues. Germline-derived CDR1 and CDR2 are SGHAT and FQNNGV. In nucleotides, the CDR3 is TGTGCCACCGGGACAGGGTCTTACAATGAGCAGTTCTTC. Translation: CATGTGSYNEQFF.

The chain uses TRBV10-2 and TRBJ1-6, with a tentative D call TRBD1 (6 bases). The germline V and J ends were trimmed by 6 bases and 10 bases, with 25 bases remaining between them. Looked up from germline, CDR1 is WSHSY and CDR2 is SAAADI. The CDR3 totals 17 residues. Here the CDR3 DNA reads TGCGCCAGCAGCCTCCCTTCGGGCAGGGGAAGAAGCTCACCCCTCCACTTT. It codes for CASSLPSGRGRSSPLHF.

This chain connects TRBV27 to TRBJ2-7; TRBD1 aligns across 9 bases. In germline, CDR1 is MNHEY, CDR2 SMNVEV (reference sequence). CDR3 size: 14 residues. V was pared by 3 bases and J by 5 bases, with 5 bases of the junction left unmatched. For the CDR3, the DNA is TGTGCCAGCAGTTTTTGGGACAGGGTCAACGAGCAGTACTTC. This encodes CASSFWDRVNEQYF.

V is TRBV21-1 and J is TRBJ1-3. TRBV21-1 is a pseudogene locus. The CDR3 consists of 16 residues. This chain's CDR3 is CASSKAQSRSGNTIYF. The DNA for the CDR3 is TGTGCCAGCAGCAAAGCGCAGAGCCGCTCTGGAAACACCATATATTTT.

The chain couples TRBV5-4 to TRBJ1-1, with D tentatively TRBD1 (5 bases). V lost 3 bases and J lost 0, with 15 bases in between. The length of the CDR3 is 16 residues. Germline CDR1 reads SGHNT; CDR2 reads YYREEE (reference sequence). CDR3 region: CASSSRRGGLNTEAFF. CDR3 in DNA: TGTGCCAGCAGCTCCCGGAGGGGAGGTCTGAACACTGAAGCTTTCTTT.

The chain carries TRBV5-1 and TRBJ2-7, with D tentatively TRBD1 (6 bases). CDR3 size: 14 residues. Germline V gives CDR1 SGHRS, CDR2 YFSETQ. Trimming removed 0 bases from V and 4 bases from J, with 11 bases in between. The CDR3 sequence is CASSLGTDFYEQYF. The CDR3, as DNA: TGCGCCAGCAGCTTGGGGACAGACTTTTACGAGCAGTACTTC.

The rearrangement uses TRBV28 and TRBJ2-7; TRBD2 matches 7 bases. J gave up 4 bases and V 5 bases, and 11 bases lay outside the gene matches. The CDR3 covers 15 residues. CDR1 is MDHEN, CDR2 SYDVKM, per germline. The DNA for the CDR3 is TGTGCCAGCAGTCCACCGGGGGGACCCGTTTACGAGCAGTACTTC. Translating it yields CASSPPGGPVYEQYF.